This T cell receptor (beta chain) is from a study of circulating and synovial CD4+ cells in juvenile arthritis (TCRdb year 2014). With respect to the entire study: Within each patient, the study compared the TCRbeta CDR3 repertoires of three groups: circulating HLA-DR+ CD4 T cells, bulk blood CD4 T cells, and synovial CD4 T cells. Repertoire sequencing aimed to confirm that a circulating synovial-like CD4 T cell subset was enriched in synovial clonotypes. The investigation overall reported the following: Circulating pathogenic-like lymphocytes clustered together with synovial T cells and shared a substantially larger fraction of CDR3 sequences with synovium than bulk blood did. Lower diversity was observed in synovial and circulating pathogenic-like lymphocyte repertoires than in bulk blood CD4 repertoires, and some CPL samples were found to be as oligoclonal as synovium. The difference between circulating pathogenic-like lymphocytes and bulk blood T cells was not detected by traditional Vbeta family usage analysis. Because T cell genome counts in CPL samples and bulk blood CD4 samples differed by at least an order of magnitude, sample-size effects were addressed. Because overlap with synovium rose as sequencing depth increased, the measured fractions of shared clonotypes likely underestimated the overlap of the full repertoire.

CDR1 and CDR2 are read off the germline V gene (reference sequence) as LNHDA and SQIVND. The germline ends are 17 bases apart after V is trimmed by 6 bases and J by 2 bases. From cysteine to phenylalanine, the CDR3 is 16 amino acids long. Only the CDR3 region is kept as DNA, spanning 48 bases read in frame from base 1. Comment on this clone: Its antigen target is currently unknown. No base qualities exist here, and no much larger clone lies one base off it.

Libraries were constructed by the immunoSEQ multiplex PCR assay. TCRbeta CDR3 sequencing was carried out by an external provider as a commercial service. The original pipeline was this. The analyses used productive nucleotide sequences together with amino acid sequences obtained by in silico translation. Diversity was quantified by Renyi entropy over a range of alpha values, with sample size equalised by taking the median of 200 repeated subsamples. The distance between each pair of repertoires was calculated as one minus the Chao-modified Jaccard index, which corrects for under-sampling, and this distance was used for clustering. Frequency-weighted overlap with synovial clonotypes was calculated over 200 sample sizes with 200 draws without replacement at each size, and the overlap was reported at the size of the smaller sample. TCRdb obtained this table from immuneACCESS and retained in-frame rearrangements with V and J assigned. These tables miss some clones; where compared with another copy, unresolved V genes account for less than half of the shortfall, and the remainder is unexplained. For V, J and clone size, that table is used; D and trimming come from the DNA. This sample lists over 15,000 clones; roughly 89% were detected once. The leading ten clones occupy approximately 0.73% of the sample.

The sequenced samples came from patients who had active juvenile idiopathic arthritis. Right after thawing, the cells went straight into sorting, and Live/Dead Fixable Near-IR Stain was used to exclude dead cells. The TCR was taken from a human donor with juvenile idiopathic arthritis. This receptor chain uses TRBV19 and TRBJ1-5; too little of a D gene remains to name it. Sequenced sample: CD4+ T cells from blood. The CDR3 region has the sequence CASSPRRAGGNQPQHF. The sequence in DNA is TGTGCCAGTAGCCCACGTAGGGCGGGTGGCAATCAGCCCCAGCATTTT.